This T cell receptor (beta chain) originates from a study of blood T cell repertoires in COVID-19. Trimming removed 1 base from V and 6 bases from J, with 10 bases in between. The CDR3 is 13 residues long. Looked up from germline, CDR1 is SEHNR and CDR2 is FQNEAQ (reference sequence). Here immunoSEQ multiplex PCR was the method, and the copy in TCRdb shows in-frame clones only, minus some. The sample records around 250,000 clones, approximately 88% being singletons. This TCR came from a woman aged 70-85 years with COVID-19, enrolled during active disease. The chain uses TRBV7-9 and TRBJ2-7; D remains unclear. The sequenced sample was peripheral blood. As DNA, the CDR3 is TGTGCCAGCAGCTTAGGGCCAGTGGTCGAGCAGTACTTC. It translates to CASSLGPVVEQYF.